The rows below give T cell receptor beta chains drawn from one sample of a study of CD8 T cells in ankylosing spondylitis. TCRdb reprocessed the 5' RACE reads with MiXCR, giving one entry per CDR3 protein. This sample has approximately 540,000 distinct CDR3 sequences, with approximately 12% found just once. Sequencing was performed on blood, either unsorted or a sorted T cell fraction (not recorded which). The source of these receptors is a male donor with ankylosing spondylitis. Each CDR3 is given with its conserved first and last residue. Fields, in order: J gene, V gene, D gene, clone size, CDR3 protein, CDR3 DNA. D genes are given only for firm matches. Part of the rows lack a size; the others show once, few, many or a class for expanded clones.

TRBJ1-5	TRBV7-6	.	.	CASSREASLGGQPQHF	TGTGCCAGCAGCCGGGAGGCCTCCCTAGGAGGTCAGCCCCAGCATTTT
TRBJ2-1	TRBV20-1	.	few	CSGGARIYNEQFF	TGCAGCGGTGGGGCTAGAATATACAATGAGCAGTTCTTC
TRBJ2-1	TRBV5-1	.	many	CASSPGSYNEQFF	TGCGCCAGCAGCCCGGGGAGCTACAATGAGCAGTTCTTC
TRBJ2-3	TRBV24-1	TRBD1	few	CATSDQGTGGGSRTDTQYF	TGTGCCACCAGTGATCAAGGGACAGGGGGCGGGTCTCGCACAGATACGCAGTATTTT
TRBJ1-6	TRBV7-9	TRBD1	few	CASSPGQTGKFCF	TGTGCCAGCAGCCCCGGGCAGACAGGGAAATTCTGCTTT
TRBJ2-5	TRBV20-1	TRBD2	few	CSAQLAGGWGETQYF	TGCAGTGCGCAACTAGCGGGAGGTTGGGGAGAGACCCAGTACTTC
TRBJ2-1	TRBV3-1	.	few	CASSPRWTNYNEQFF	TGTGCCAGCAGCCCGCGATGGACCAACTACAATGAGCAGTTCTTC
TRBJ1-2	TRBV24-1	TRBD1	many	CATSDDREGYTF	TGTGCCACCAGTGATGACAGGGAAGGCTACACCTTC
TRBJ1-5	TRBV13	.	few	CASSLRGGASPGQPQHF	TGTGCCAGCAGCTTACGCGGGGGCGCATCTCCGGGTCAGCCCCAGCATTTT
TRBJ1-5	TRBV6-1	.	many	CASRPHLEGPAQHQPQHF	TGTGCCAGCAGACCCCATCTGGAGGGGCCAGCCCAACATCAGCCCCAGCATTTT
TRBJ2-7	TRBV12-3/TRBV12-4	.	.	CASSLARARASSSYEQYF	TGTGCCAGCAGTTTAGCGCGGGCTAGGGCTAGCAGCTCCTACGAGCAGTACTTC
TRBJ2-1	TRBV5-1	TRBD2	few	CASRAGLSSYNEQFF	TGCGCCAGCAGAGCGGGGTTGAGCTCCTACAATGAGCAGTTCTTC
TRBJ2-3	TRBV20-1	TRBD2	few	CSAPGLAGGPGDTQYF	TGCAGTGCTCCGGGACTAGCGGGAGGGCCCGGAGATACGCAGTATTTT
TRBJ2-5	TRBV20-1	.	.	CSARIPGEGKETQYF	TGCAGTGCTAGAATTCCCGGGGAAGGGAAAGAGACCCAGTACTTC
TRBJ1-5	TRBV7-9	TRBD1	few	CASSLSYGTGGQPQHF	TGTGCCAGCAGCTTATCTTATGGGACAGGCGGTCAGCCCCAGCATTTT
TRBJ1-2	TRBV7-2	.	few	CASSPSSGPSFNYGYTF	TGTGCCAGCAGCCCATCCTCCGGGCCATCCTTTAACTATGGCTACACCTTC
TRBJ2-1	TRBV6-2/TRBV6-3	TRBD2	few	CARWASGRPSYNEQFF	TGTGCCAGGTGGGCTAGCGGGAGGCCCTCCTACAATGAGCAGTTCTTC
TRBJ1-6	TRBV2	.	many	CASRGEGNSPLHF	TGTGCCAGCAGGGGAGAGGGGAATTCACCCCTCCACTTT
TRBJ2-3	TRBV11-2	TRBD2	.	CASSLRGVDTQYF	TGTGCCAGCAGCTTACGGGGGGTAGATACGCAGTATTTT
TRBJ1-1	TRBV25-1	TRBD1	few	CASSDPGTAAFF	TGTGCCAGCAGTGATCCCGGGACAGCAGCTTTCTTT
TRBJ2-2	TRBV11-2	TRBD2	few	CASSFTSGETGELFF	TGTGCCAGCAGCTTTACTAGCGGGGAAACCGGGGAGCTGTTTTTT
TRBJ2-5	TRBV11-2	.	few	CASSSPRQAIRETQYF	TGTGCCAGCTCCTCCCCGAGACAGGCAATCAGGGAGACCCAGTACTTC
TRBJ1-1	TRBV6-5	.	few	CASSYSMTGNTEAFF	TGTGCCAGCAGTTACTCGATGACAGGGAACACTGAAGCTTTCTTT
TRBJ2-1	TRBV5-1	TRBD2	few	CASSLGRLAGGFSYNEQFF	TGCGCCAGCAGCTTGGGACGCCTAGCGGGAGGGTTTTCCTACAATGAGCAGTTCTTC
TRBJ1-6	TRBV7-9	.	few	CASSLGEPLHF	TGTGCCAGCAGCTTGGGGGAGCCGCTCCACTTT
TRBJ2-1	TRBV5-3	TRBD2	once	CARNSGLAGVAYNEQFF	TGTGCCAGAAACTCAGGACTAGCGGGAGTAGCCTACAATGAGCAGTTCTTC
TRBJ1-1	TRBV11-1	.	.	CASSLTDGNTEAFF	TGTGCCAGCAGCCTCACCGACGGGAACACTGAAGCTTTCTTT
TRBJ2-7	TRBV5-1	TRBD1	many	CASSYLTGGNGEQYF	TGCGCCAGCAGCTACCTGACAGGGGGGAATGGCGAGCAGTACTTC
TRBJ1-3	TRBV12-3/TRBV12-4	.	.	CASSRAGTGNTIYF	TGTGCCAGCAGTCGGGCAGGGACTGGAAACACCATATATTTT
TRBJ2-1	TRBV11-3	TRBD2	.	CASSPTSGRGAYNEQFF	TGTGCCAGCAGCCCGACTAGCGGGAGGGGGGCCTACAATGAGCAGTTCTTC
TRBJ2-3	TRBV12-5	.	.	CASGLGASGGTDTQYF	TGTGCTAGTGGTTTGGGGGCCAGCGGAGGCACAGATACGCAGTATTTT
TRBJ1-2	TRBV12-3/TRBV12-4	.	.	CASSPPYTF	TGTGCCAGCAGCCCCCCCTACACCTTC
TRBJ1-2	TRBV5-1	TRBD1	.	CASSSQQGETFYGYTF	TGCGCCAGCAGCTCACAACAGGGGGAAACCTTCTATGGCTACACCTTC
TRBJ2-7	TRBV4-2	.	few	CASSQDLGGYEQYF	TGTGCCAGCAGCCAAGATTTGGGCGGGTACGAGCAGTACTTC
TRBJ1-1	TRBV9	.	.	CASSVVGGQGATEAFF	TGTGCCAGCAGCGTAGTGGGGGGCCAAGGGGCCACTGAAGCTTTCTTT
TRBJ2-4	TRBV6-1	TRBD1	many	CASTPTRQGPKNIQYF	TGTGCCAGCACCCCAACGAGACAGGGACCCAAAAACATTCAGTACTTC
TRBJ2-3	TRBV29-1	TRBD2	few	CSVEDLYSGRAEADTQYF	TGCAGCGTTGAAGACTTGTACAGCGGGAGGGCCGAGGCAGATACGCAGTATTTT
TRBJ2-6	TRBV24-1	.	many	CATSDGGISGANVLTF	TGTGCCACCAGTGATGGAGGGATCTCTGGGGCCAACGTCCTGACTTTC
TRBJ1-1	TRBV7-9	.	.	CASILTSGTETEAFF	TGTGCCAGCATCCTAACCTCCGGGACTGAGACTGAAGCTTTCTTT
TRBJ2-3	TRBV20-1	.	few	CSARAVAAPGDTQYF	TGCAGTGCTAGAGCGGTAGCGGCACCTGGAGATACGCAGTATTTT
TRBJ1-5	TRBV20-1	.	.	CSAPRENSNQPQHF	TGCAGTGCCCCCCGGGAGAATAGCAATCAGCCCCAGCATTTT
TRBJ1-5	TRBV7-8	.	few	CASSYQGVGNQPQHF	TGTGCCAGCAGTTACCAAGGGGTCGGCAATCAGCCCCAGCATTTT
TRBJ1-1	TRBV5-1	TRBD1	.	CASRTGQGTTEAFF	TGCGCCAGCAGAACGGGACAGGGTACCACTGAAGCTTTCTTT
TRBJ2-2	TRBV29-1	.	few	CSARLRLNTGELFF	TGCAGCGCTAGACTCAGGCTCAACACCGGGGAGCTGTTTTTT
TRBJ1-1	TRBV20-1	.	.	CSAPAGWGRTEAFF	TGCAGTGCCCCGGCTGGTTGGGGGCGCACTGAAGCTTTCTTT
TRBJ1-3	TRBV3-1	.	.	CASGLISGNTIYF	TGTGCCAGTGGACTCATCTCTGGAAACACCATATATTTT
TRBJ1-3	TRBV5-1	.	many	CASSFDSGNTIYF	TGCGCCAGCAGCTTCGACTCTGGAAACACCATATATTTT
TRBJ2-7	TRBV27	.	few	CASSFGPADEQYF	TGTGCCAGCAGTTTTGGCCCAGCGGACGAGCAGTACTTC